This T cell receptor beta chain stems from a study of cytomegalovirus exposure and HLA in healthy donors (dated by TCRdb to about 2017). About the study as a whole: According to an earlier analysis of 587 of the donors, 150 million to 200 million T cells yielded 95 million to 140 million unique TCR beta sequences and about 300 Gb of sequence data. Roughly 310 gigabases of sequencing data and approximately 93 million unique TCR sequences were included in an early release covering several hundred HLA-typed donors. The genetic ancestry cluster associated with self-reported Caucasian donors included 65% to 90% of the roughly 400 genotyped donors. The study aimed to test whether signatures of past pathogen exposure could be identified by cataloging public T cell receptors. The study profiled the T cell repertoires of 500 to 800 subjects by immunosequencing and related them to cytomegalovirus serostatus. Along with the approximately 650-subject first cohort, a separate validation cohort of some 130 different subjects was used. To predict cytomegalovirus infection status, the study combined high-throughput TCR immunosequencing, statistical association of individual TCRs with disease status, and machine learning. A later analysis re-analyzed previously published TCR beta repertoires from roughly 630 donors and added high-resolution HLA genotyping to study TCR occurrence patterns. In the later analysis, no new phenotypic data were used to find candidate immune exposures; instead, reliance was placed on TCR beta sequences and their occurrence across donors. In an earlier analysis of several hundred of the donors, high-throughput TCR beta sequencing was used to judge whether each TCR beta V gene segment behaved as functional or pseudogenic. Donor age, sex, ethnicity and CMV serostatus were compiled alongside the repertoire data. In a later genetic analysis, genome-wide SNP genotypes for about three fifths of the 666 donors were used, and that subset was treated as a discovery cohort. All discovery cohort repertoires had been generated on a single sequencing platform. HLA typing covered class I and class II loci at four-digit resolution. The number of donors typed differed by locus, with roughly 620-630 for A, B, C, DRB1 and DQB1, more than 500 for DQA1, 600 to 610 for DPA1, and approximately 470 for DPB1. A handful of DR-DQ haplotypes were handled as single units for association and clustering because linkage in the cohort was strong. On average, roughly 240,000 unique TCR beta nucleotide sequences were sequenced per donor among a few hundred genotyped donors of the cohort, with roughly 20% of those sequences being non-productive.

The paper as a whole reports these results and caveats: Because counts were too low, about 18 rarely observed V segments, including chromosome 9 orphons, were excluded from the earlier analysis of a few hundred of the donors. Because HLA typing was unavailable for some donors at each locus, only the typed subset was used in association tests. Compared with the roughly 720-donor mean, donors in an Asian-associated ancestry cluster had fewer N-insertions in productive TCRs, according to a later genetic analysis. In vitro tests confirmed that a few of the cytomegalovirus-associated TCR beta chains recognize cytomegalovirus antigens. The study listed approximately 160 TCR beta chains as associated with cytomegalovirus. Some IMGT-functional V segments, including TRBV6-2 and TRBV6-3, could not be told apart with the 87-base-pair reads, so those segments were excluded. An earlier analysis of around 500 of the donors showed that most TCR beta V segments appeared in productive rearrangements either about 87% or about 30% of the time, which broadly matched IMGT annotations. For the cohort, immune exposure information was limited to CMV serostatus. At a false discovery rate of 0.05, a later analysis linked about 17,000 TCR beta sequences to specific HLA alleles. Most TCR sequences were observed very rarely across donors, whereas some public TCRs were present in many individuals. When HLA alleles, especially DR and DQ, strongly co-occurred, TCR associations were difficult to assign to individual alleles. Linkage disequilibrium might explain the correlated functional status among segregating V segments, but an unknown experimental factor could not be ruled out. According to a later analysis, TCR association rates differed among HLA loci, with DRB1 alleles showing the most associated TCRs and HLA-C alleles showing the fewest. Roughly uniform sequencing depth across donors was assumed in presence/absence analyses, although this assumption may not hold. A later analysis found that most CMV-associated TCR beta chains appeared HLA-restricted, with HLA associations seemingly driven largely by CMV exposure. In a later genetic analysis, a missense DCLRE1C variant was associated with V-gene and J-gene trimming of TCR beta chains, and the association was replicated in an independent cohort. A further reported finding was that TCR beta sequences accurately predicted the HLA-A and HLA-B alleles for most subjects in the first cohort. A cluster of highly shared sequence variants was judged likely to represent a technical artifact of the sequencing pipeline. The classifier was reported to diagnose cytomegalovirus status with high specificity and sensitivity in both the original cohort and the validation cohort. Several of the top co-occurrence clusters appeared to be linked to parvovirus B19, influenza, CMV and Epstein-Barr virus, according to a later analysis. In a later analysis, HLA-associated TCR beta chains showed more clonal expansion and lower generation probabilities than non-associated chains that were equally common. In this cohort, only TCR beta chains were sequenced, and detectable features were limited by the absence of alpha or paired-chain data. The authors suggested that the approach could potentially be extended to other disease states and immunological phenotypes.

To prepare the library, the immunoSEQ multiplex PCR assay was applied. For the multiplex PCR, a mixture combining 60 forward primers for TCR Vbeta segments and 13 reverse primers for TCR Jbeta segments was used. A multiplex PCR assay on genomic DNA amplified the CDR3 region of rearranged TCR beta genes. Amplified TCR beta libraries were sequenced as 87-base-pair reads on the Illumina HiSeq System. Processing in the source paper ran as follows. A later analysis tallied roughly 76 million unique TCR beta chains across the 550 to 850 repertoires, and about 10 million of those chains were shared by two or more donors. Raw reads were error-corrected and collapsed into unique sequences by a nearest-neighbor algorithm in which closely related sequences were merged to remove PCR and sequencing errors. CDR3 sequences were aligned to IMGT reference sequences to assign V, D and J gene segments. For a sequence to be retained, a match of at least six nucleotides was required to both a V gene segment and a J gene segment. A rearrangement counted as productive if the CDR3 had no stop codons and remained in frame with V and J, and every other rearrangement counted as non-productive. CDR3 was defined by IMGT convention, running from the second conserved V-encoded cysteine to the conserved J-encoded phenylalanine. The earlier analysis of 450 to 750 of the donors excluded any sequence lacking an unambiguous match to a single V gene segment. An earlier analysis of several hundred of the donors called V segments functional above 56.7% productive rearrangements and segregating when the between-donor standard deviation exceeded 5%. To diagnose cytomegalovirus status from the catalog of TCR beta chain sequences, a statistical classification framework was built. In a later analysis, TCR nucleotide sequences were compared against IMGT/GENE-DB human TR gene sequences so that V and J genes could be assigned. Using the TCRdist pipeline, a later analysis assigned CDR3 sequences along with most-parsimonious VDJ recombination scenarios. In a later analysis, each TCR beta chain was defined by its CDR3 amino acid sequence together with its V-gene family, and reads lacking a unique V-gene family were excluded. A later analysis removed 592 highly shared, low-generation-probability nucleotide sequences to deal with suspected cross-contamination and a sequencing artifact. In a later analysis, a clonal expansion index was calculated for each public chain from normalized within-repertoire ranks of inferred template counts. A later analysis computed generation probabilities with a VDJ recombination model fitted to out-of-frame rearrangements, and checked the results against IGoR. In a later analysis, hypergeometric tests were used to score TCR-TCR, TCR-HLA and TCR-CMV co-occurrence, with a repertoire-size bias correction applied to TCR pairs. A later analysis estimated false discovery rates by permuting HLA or CMV assignments 20 times. A later analysis grouped co-occurring TCRs with DBSCAN, adding TCRdist sequence similarity when clustering within HLA-allele-positive subsets. For co-occurrence clustering, repertoires with fewer than 30,000 or more than 120,000 public chains were excluded, along with five or six repertoires with anomalous nucleotide sharing. TCRdb's version of the immuneACCESS table is confined to in-frame rearrangements and falls short of the full clone set. An unresolved V gene accounts for under half of the shortfall where checked; the remainder is of unknown origin. That table furnishes V, J and clone size, whereas the DNA furnished D and trimming. This sample lists about 120,000 clones; 74% were detected once. The ten largest make up less than 4% of the sample.

The cohort comprised some 680 healthy bone marrow donors. At the time of sampling, all cohort members were nominally healthy, though unrecorded immune exposures were likely present. The donor was CMV seropositive and was included in the group of 250 to 300 seropositive cohort members. A peripheral blood sample was collected from each donor, and TCR beta sequencing was performed on peripheral blood mononuclear cells. The Qiagen DNeasy Blood Extraction Kit was used to extract genomic DNA from the blood cell samples. This clone appeared a few times. Its target antigen remains unknown. No much larger clone exists at a distance of one base, and base qualities are not known. The germline ends are 13 bases apart after V is trimmed by 0 bases and J by 4 bases. CDR1 is given as SGHRS and CDR2 as YFSETQ, both from the germline V gene. The CDR3 has 15 amino acids, counting the end cysteine and phenylalanine. The sequence is cut down to CDR3 DNA, 45 bases in frame from base 1.

The TCR comes from a man in his forties in good health and CMV-seropositive. The rearranged chain carries TRBV5-1 and TRBJ1-1, with the identity of the D gene unclear. Sequencing input: PBMCs. In nucleotides, the sequence is TGCGCCAGCAGCTTGGGGCAGACTTTTACCACTGAAGCTTTCTTT. Translated, this is CASSLGQTFTTEAFF.